The following is a TCR beta chain sequence with its context. This receptor's antigen is unknown. No much larger clonotype is one base removed from it; base qualities were not supplied. The data are from a study of cytomegalovirus exposure and HLA in healthy donors (dated by TCRdb to 2015 to 2018). For the study in its entirety: According to a later analysis, the 120 or so validation repertoires were produced on the same platform as the 700 or so repertoires of the first cohort. The study combined high-throughput TCR immunosequencing, statistical association of individual TCRs with disease status, and machine learning to predict cytomegalovirus infection status. The study aimed to test whether cataloging public T cell receptors could reveal signatures of past pathogen exposure. Along with the approximately 670-subject first cohort, a separate validation cohort of around 120 different subjects was used. Overall study results and their limits: Most TCR sequences were seen in very few donors, while some public TCRs were found in many individuals. A few of the identified cytomegalovirus-associated TCR beta chains were confirmed in vitro to be specific for cytomegalovirus antigens. The classifier was reported to diagnose cytomegalovirus status with high specificity and sensitivity in both the original and validation cohorts. Of the cluster scores, around 95% were above 0 in a later analysis, which found that TCRs clustered in the first cohort also tended to co-occur in the 110 or so validation repertoires. A later analysis lacked HLA typing for the validation cohort, so it scored co-occurrence in that cohort across all 110 or so repertoires. The study gave a list of 150 to 200 TCR beta chains associated with cytomegalovirus. According to the authors, the approach could potentially be generalized to other disease states and immunological phenotypes.

Library creation used the immunoSEQ multiplex PCR assay. The study's processing was this. A statistical classification framework was developed to diagnose cytomegalovirus status using the catalog of TCR beta chain sequences. The table comes from immuneACCESS by way of TCRdb, which keeps in-frame sequences with V and J called. Part of the clones is missing from these tables; in studies checked, under half for an unresolved V gene and the rest for unknown reasons. V and J calls and clone size follow that table, whereas D and trimming were derived from the DNA. The sample table holds roughly 350,000 clones, of which about nine tenths were seen once. The top ten hold about 0.8% of the sample. From the cysteine up to the phenylalanine, the CDR3 has a length of 14 residues. The read is trimmed to its CDR3 DNA, 42 bases read in frame from base 1. Based on the germline V gene, the CDR1 and CDR2 sequences are SGDLS and YYNGEE. Relative to germline, V is 2 bases shorter and J is 4 bases shorter, with 11 bases between their ends.

Donors formed part of the validation cohort, which comprised 120 subjects and was distinct from the first cohort of 670 or so subjects. Sequencing used PBMCs. This clonotype originated in a young woman in good health and CMV-seronegative. The chain couples TRBV9 to TRBJ2-3; the D gene identity is not certain. CDR3 protein: CASSVTSRADTQYF. The DNA sequence is as follows: TGTGCCAGCAGCGTTACCTCCCGGGCAGATACGCAGTATTTT.